This T cell receptor beta chain was obtained from a study of OX40 agonist ivuxolimab in advanced cancers. Repertoires were generated with immunoSEQ multiplex PCR, while TCRdb's copy carries only in-frame clones and drops some. The table includes about 61,000 clones, over 80% detected once. The sample was CD4+ or CD8+ T cells sorted from blood, taken in a trial of the OX40 agonist ivuxolimab. This receptor was obtained from an adult with an advanced solid tumor such as melanoma, head and neck, liver or kidney cancer.

CDR3 region: CASGRQVQAGNTIYF. DNA of the CDR3: TGTGCCAGCGGGAGACAGGTTCAGGCTGGAAACACCATATATTTT. The chain links TRBV2 to TRBJ1-3; tentative D call: TRBD1 (6 bases). Germline loops: CDR1 SNHLY, CDR2 FYNNEI. V was shortened by 8 bases and J by 2 bases, with 16 bases between the two germline ends. This CDR3 is built from 15 residues.